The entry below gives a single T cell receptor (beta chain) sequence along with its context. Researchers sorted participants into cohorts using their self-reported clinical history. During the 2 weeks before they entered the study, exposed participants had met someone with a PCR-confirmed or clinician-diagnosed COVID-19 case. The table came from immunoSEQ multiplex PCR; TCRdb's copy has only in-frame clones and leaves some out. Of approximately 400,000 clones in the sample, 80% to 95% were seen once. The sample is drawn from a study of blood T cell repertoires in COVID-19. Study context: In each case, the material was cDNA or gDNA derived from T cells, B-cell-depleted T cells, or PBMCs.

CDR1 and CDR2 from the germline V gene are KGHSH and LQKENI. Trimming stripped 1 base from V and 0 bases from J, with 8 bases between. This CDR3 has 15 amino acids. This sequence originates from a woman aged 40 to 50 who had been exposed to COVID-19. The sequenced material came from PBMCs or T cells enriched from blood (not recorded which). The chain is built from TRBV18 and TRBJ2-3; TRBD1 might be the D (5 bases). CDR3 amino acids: CASSPRGQSTDTQYF. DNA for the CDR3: TGTGCCAGCTCACCACGGGGCCAGAGCACAGATACGCAGTATTTT.